The 30 T cell receptor beta chains listed next were all sequenced from one sample in a study of blood T cell repertoires in COVID-19. Profiled with immunoSEQ multiplex PCR; TCRdb holds only in-frame clones, not every one. The sample has hundreds of thousands of clones, approximately 90% seen once. Sample: peripheral blood. All receptors come from a woman aged 35 to 49 who had recovered from COVID-19.

J is TRBJ2-1 and V is TRBV5-4, with 13 nucleotides matching TRBD2. Germline CDR1 is SGHNT and CDR2 is YYREEE (reference sequence). CDR3 length: 15 amino acids. The V segment lost 3 bases and the J segment 11 bases; nucleotides outside the gene matches: 8. The CDR3 sequence is CASSSRTSGSSKQFF. CDR3 sequence (DNA): TGTGCCAGCAGCTCTCGGACTAGCGGGAGCTCCAAGCAGTTCTTC. The whole variable domain, remainder taken from reference TRBV5-4 and TRBJ2-1, is ETGVTQSPTHLIKTRGQQVTLRCSSQSGHNTVSWYQQALGQGPQFIFQYYREEENGRGNFPPRFSGLQFPNYSSELNVNALELDDSALYLCASSSRTSGSSKQFFGPGTRLTVL.

This clone appeared a single time. The V call is TRBV19, the J call TRBJ2-2, with a weak D call TRBD2 (5 bases). Germline values: CDR1 LNHDA, CDR2 SQIVND (reference sequence). The CDR3 contains 14 residues. V gave up 8 bases and J gave up 3 bases, with 13 bases separating them. CDR3 DNA: TGTGCCAGTCGCCGGGATTGGGACACCGGGGAGCTGTTTTTT. This encodes CASRRDWDTGELFF.

The chain is built from TRBV27 and TRBJ1-6, with D perhaps matching TRBD1 (5 bases). Trimming cost V 7 bases and J 7 bases, with 17 bases left between them. The germline gives CDR1 MNHEY, CDR2 SMNVEV (reference sequence). The CDR3 has 15 residues. The CDR3 spells CASNPLGGQNSPLHF. DNA of the CDR3: TGTGCCAGCAACCCCCTCGGGGGTCAGAATTCACCCCTCCACTTT.

This sequence joins TRBV30 and TRBJ2-1; a weak D match, TRBD1 (6 bases). The CDR3 has 12 residues. The ends were cut back, 5 bases at V and 7 bases at J, with 12 bases in the middle. Germline V gene sequence: CDR1 GTSNPN, CDR2 SVGIG (reference sequence). In nucleotides, the CDR3 is TGTGCCTGGTGCCAGGGGCTGAATGAGCAGTTCTTC. Translation: CAWCQGLNEQFF. The complete variable domain, with remaining parts taken from reference TRBV30 and TRBJ2-1, reads SQTIHQWPATLVQPVGSPLSLECTVEGTSNPNLYWYRQAAGRGLQLLFYSVGIGQISSEVPQNLSASRPQDRQFILSSKKLLLSDSGFYLCAWCQGLNEQFFGPGTRLTVL.

The chain recombines TRBV18 with TRBJ1-4, with D unresolved. The germline V gene has CDR1 KGHSH and CDR2 LQKENI. The CDR3 sequence is 17 residues long. Deletions cut 3 bases from V and 0 bases from J, with 14 bases between. The CDR3 sequence is CASSPSWRAATNEKLFF. The DNA for the CDR3 is TGTGCCAGCTCACCCAGTTGGAGGGCTGCAACTAATGAAAAACTGTTTTTT.

V gene TRBV7-8 combines with J gene TRBJ1-1; TRBD1 matches at 9 bases. The germline CDR1 and CDR2 sequences are SGHVS and FQNEAQ. The CDR3 runs to 14 residues. The J segment lost 0 bases and the V segment lost 4 bases, leaving 0 bases of the junction unmatched. The CDR3 region is CASSWTGVNTEAFF. DNA of the CDR3: TGTGCCAGCAGCTGGACAGGGGTGAACACTGAAGCTTTCTTT.

The table lists this clone with a count of one. The V call is TRBV9, the J call TRBJ2-7, with D tentatively TRBD2 (6 bases). The V and J ends lost 3 bases and 6 bases respectively, with 10 bases between them. The V gene's germline CDR1 is SGDLS and CDR2 YYNGEE. The CDR3 covers 12 residues. CDR3 DNA: TGTGCCAGCAGCGCCCCCGGGGGCGAGCAGTACTTC. This codes for CASSAPGGEQYF.

Remarks on this clone: Germline is not matched at one junction end, which may reflect a read error. The CDR3 spells CASSPLTTGPWGQAHYGYTF. The CDR3 DNA sequence: TGTGCTAGCAGCCCCTTAACGACGGGCCCCTGGGGACAGGCCCACTATGGCTACACCTTC. The chain links TRBV7-7 to TRBJ1-2, with 8 bases aligning to TRBD1. The CDR3 loop spans 20 amino acids. Per the germline V gene, CDR1 is SSHAT and CDR2 is FNYEAQ (reference sequence). The whole variable domain, remainder taken from reference TRBV7-7 and TRBJ1-2, is GAGVSQSPRYKVTKRGQDVTLRCDPISSHATLYWYQQALGQGPEFLTYFNYEAQPDKSGLPSDRFSAERPEGSISTLTIQRTEQRDSAMYRCASSPLTTGPWGQAHYGYTFGSGTRLTVV.

The genes are TRBV5-1 and TRBJ1-4; tentative D call: TRBD1 (6 bases). The germline V gene has CDR1 SGHRS and CDR2 YFSETQ. The CDR3 is 18 amino acids. V gave up 0 bases and J gave up 0 bases, with 15 bases separating them. CDR3 in amino acids: CASSLAPQGSATNEKLFF. The CDR3, as DNA: TGCGCCAGCAGCTTGGCCCCCCAGGGGTCGGCAACTAATGAAAAACTGTTTTTT.

The rearrangement uses TRBV12-5 and TRBJ1-2; tentatively, D is TRBD1 (6 bases). In germline, CDR1 is LGHNT, CDR2 FRNRAP. Deletions cut 0 bases from V and 4 bases from J, with 18 bases between. This CDR3 region has 17 residues. The CDR3 DNA is TGTGCTAGTGGTTTGGTATTAGGGGGTGAGGGGGTCTATGGCTACACCTTC. Translated: CASGLVLGGEGVYGYTF.

The chain carries TRBV9 and TRBJ2-5; D may be TRBD1 (5 bases). Germline assignment: CDR1 SGDLS and CDR2 YYNGEE. Trimming shortened V by 3 bases and J by 3 bases, and 15 bases separated the two germline ends. This CDR3 region has 15 residues. CDR3 coding DNA: TGTGCCAGCAGCGGGGGCAGCCTGGGGAAAGAGACCCAGTACTTC. Protein sequence: CASSGGSLGKETQYF. Filled out from reference TRBV9 and TRBJ2-5, the complete variable domain reads DSGVTQTPKHLITATGQRVTLRCSPRSGDLSVYWYQQSLDQGLQFLIQYYNGEERAKGNILERFSAQQFPDLHSELNLSSLELGDSALYFCASSGGSLGKETQYFGPGTRLLVL.

The gene calls are TRBV6-5 and TRBJ1-1, with TRBD1 as a possible D gene (5 bases). V lost 2 bases and J 13 bases, leaving 23 bases between the germline ends. The germline gives CDR1 MNHEY, CDR2 SVGAGI. This CDR3 is 15 amino acids long. CDR3 sequence: CASSYQGPRGGNDFF. The CDR3 DNA reads TGTGCCAGCAGTTACCAAGGCCCCCGCGGGGGAAATGATTTCTTT.

The V and J genes are TRBV29-1 and TRBJ1-5; D gene unclear. Germline CDR1 SQVTM, CDR2 ANQGSEA. V was trimmed by 5 bases and J by 0 bases, leaving 5 bases between them. This CDR3 region has 12 residues. CDR3 in DNA: TGCAGCGTTCGGAGTAGCAATCAGCCCCAGCATTTT. Translation gives CSVRSSNQPQHF.

The chain couples TRBV2 to TRBJ1-5; D is unresolved. Trimming took 4 bases from V and 9 from J, leaving 10 bases between them. CDR1 SNHLY and CDR2 FYNNEI come from the germline V gene. This CDR3 region has 12 residues. The CDR3 region has the DNA TGTGCCAGCAGTGTTTCCCTGGCGCCCCAGCATTTT. It specifies CASSVSLAPQHF.

This clone was observed once. The chain employs TRBV6-2 or TRBV6-3 and TRBJ1-2, with TRBD1 matching over 8 bases. J lost 7 bases, V lost 5 bases, and 12 bases had no gene match. CDR3 length: 15 amino acids. The germline CDR1 and CDR2 sequences are MNHEY and SVGEGT. In DNA, the CDR3 is TGTGCCAGCAGTCCAAACAGGGGGATCTCGAGTGGCTACACCTTC. Encoded protein: CASSPNRGISSGYTF.

This chain joins TRBV4-1 and TRBJ1-3; 7 bases match TRBD1. Germline CDR1 is MGHRA and CDR2 is YSYEKL. J lost 7 bases, V lost 4 bases, and 13 bases had no gene match. The CDR3 has 16 residues. The CDR3 region has the DNA TGCGCCAGCAGCCCCCTGGGCGGGACAGTGGGGAACACCATATATTTT. Protein: CASSPLGGTVGNTIYF.

The count of this clone is one. The chain is built from TRBV7-8 and TRBJ2-1, with TRBD2 matching over 8 bases. The V gene's germline CDR1 is SGHVS and CDR2 FQNEAQ. Trimming removed 1 base from V and 4 bases from J; junction bases left unmatched: 3. The CDR3 is 15 residues long. The CDR3 DNA is TGTGCCAGCAGCTTAGGTGCGGGAGGTTACAATGAGCAGTTCTTC. Its translation: CASSLGAGGYNEQFF.

This chain links TRBV10-3 with TRBJ1-1; 8 nucleotides agree with TRBD1. This CDR3 region has 15 residues. Germline V CDR1 and CDR2: ENHRY, SYGVKD. The V gene end was trimmed by 4 bases and the J gene end by 6 bases; junction bases not matched to a gene: 10. The CDR3 DNA reads TGTGCCATCAGTGTCGGGACAGGTCCCGAACCTGAAGCTTTCTTT. Translating it yields CAISVGTGPEPEAFF.

This chain joins TRBV9 and TRBJ2-7, with D possibly matching TRBD1 (5 bases). The CDR3 is 14 residues long. Germline CDR1 SGDLS, CDR2 YYNGEE. V shed 6 bases and J shed 3 bases, with 16 bases lying between them. CDR3: CASTLGVVGYEQYF. In DNA, the CDR3 is TGTGCCAGCACCCTAGGGGTGGTCGGCTACGAGCAGTACTTC.

As concerns this clone: Other nucleotide sequences from this sample produce the same CDR3. CDR3 in DNA: TGTGCCAGCAGCCCCAGGCCCTACAATGAGCAGTTCTTC. It encodes CASSPRPYNEQFF. The chain recombines TRBV14 with TRBJ2-1; D unclear. CDR3 size: 13 residues. Trimming stripped 4 bases from V and 2 bases from J, with 6 bases between. Germline V gene sequence: CDR1 SGHDN, CDR2 FVKESK.

This clone was observed a few times. The chain couples TRBV19 to TRBJ1-2; the D gene is possibly TRBD1 (5 bases). Deletions cut 3 bases from V and 10 bases from J, with 15 bases between. The CDR3 contains 13 residues. CDR1 and CDR2 from the germline V gene are LNHDA and SQIVND (reference sequence). In DNA form, the CDR3 reads TGTGCCAGTAGTATGGGGCGCCCCTTCGCCTACACCTTC. Protein: CASSMGRPFAYTF.

As concerns this clone: Other DNA sequences in this specimen translate into the identical CDR3. The chain links TRBV5-4 to TRBJ2-7; the match to TRBD2 covers 10 bases. CDR1 and CDR2 from the germline V gene are SGHNT and YYREEE (reference sequence). The ends lost 4 bases at V and 3 bases at J; junction bases unmatched: 4. The CDR3 contains 14 residues. The CDR3 nucleotides read TGTGCCAGCAGCCCCCGGACTAGCGGCTACGAGCAGTACTTC. Its protein is CASSPRTSGYEQYF. The full variable domain, rest sourced from reference TRBV5-4 and TRBJ2-7, is ETGVTQSPTHLIKTRGQQVTLRCSSQSGHNTVSWYQQALGQGPQFIFQYYREEENGRGNFPPRFSGLQFPNYSSELNVNALELDDSALYLCASSPRTSGYEQYFGPGTRLTVT.

This chain uses TRBV7-2 with TRBJ2-7; TRBD1 matches at 12 bases. V was clipped by 2 bases and J by 7 bases; unmatched bases: 6. The CDR3 has 15 residues. Per the germline V gene, CDR1 is SGHTA and CDR2 is FQGNSA. CDR3 coding DNA: TGTGCCAGCAGCTTAAGGGACAGGGGGCTTGGGGAGCAGTACTTC. It encodes CASSLRDRGLGEQYF.

CDR3 in amino acids: CASLTSGRTPSYNEQFF. The CDR3 region has the DNA TGCGCCAGTCTCACCAGCGGGCGGACTCCCTCCTACAATGAGCAGTTCTTC. This rearrangement joins TRBV23-1 to TRBJ2-1; tentative D call: TRBD2 (6 bases). TRBV23-1 is assigned to the ORF class and has an uncertain function. The V gene lost 9 bases and the J gene lost 0 bases, with 21 bases spanning the gap. This CDR3 is built from 17 residues.

This chain links TRBV12-3 or TRBV12-4 with TRBJ1-3; D is possibly TRBD1 (6 bases). The germline V and J ends were trimmed by 7 bases and 7 bases, with 11 bases remaining between them. This CDR3 is 12 amino acids long. CDR3 loop: CASTWGGNTIYF. CDR3 DNA: TGTGCCAGCACCTGGGGGGGCAACACCATATATTTT.

The CDR3 loop reads CAWSVGGAVEQFF. CDR3 DNA sequence: TGTGCCTGGAGTGTTGGTGGGGCCGTTGAGCAGTTCTTC. This chain uses TRBV30 with TRBJ2-1; tentative D call: TRBD1 (5 bases). The germline V gene has CDR1 GTSNPN and CDR2 SVGIG (reference sequence). Trimming shortened V by 0 bases and J by 9 bases, and 12 bases separated the two germline ends. This CDR3 is built from 13 residues.

The chain couples TRBV7-9 to TRBJ2-5; D uncertain. Germline CDR1 reads SEHNR; CDR2 reads FQNEAQ (reference sequence). Trimming took off 5 bases at V and 4 bases at J, with 17 bases between the two ends. The CDR3 sequence is 15 residues long. CDR3 DNA: TGTGCCAGCAGCCCCAGGCCGGAACCCGGAGAGACCCAGTACTTC. Protein: CASSPRPEPGETQYF.

This sequence joins TRBV11-3 and TRBJ2-1, with 11 nucleotides matching TRBD2. CDR1 SGHNT and CDR2 YENEEA come from the germline V gene. This CDR3 has 16 amino acids. Germline trimming cut 1 base from V and 9 bases from J; bases unmatched to any gene: 8. CDR3 region: CASSLGLAGGRGEQFF. CDR3 nucleotide sequence: TGTGCCAGCAGCTTAGGTCTAGCGGGAGGTCGGGGTGAGCAGTTCTTC.

This clone was observed a single time. The gene calls are TRBV30 and TRBJ2-1, with 8 positions matching TRBD2. Trimming at V came to 0 bases and at J to 0 bases, leaving 1 base not matched to a gene. The CDR3 is made up of 15 amino acids. Germline CDR1 GTSNPN, CDR2 SVGIG (reference sequence). This CDR3 reads CAWSVGLASYNEQFF. The CDR3 nucleotides are TGTGCCTGGAGTGTCGGACTAGCCTCCTACAATGAGCAGTTCTTC.

This clone was picked up one time. The rearrangement uses TRBV7-8 and TRBJ1-6, with D perhaps matching TRBD1 (6 bases). The V gene's germline CDR1 is SGHVS and CDR2 FQNEAQ. The CDR3 runs to 18 residues. V lost 5 bases to trimming and J lost 0 bases, with 17 bases between them. The CDR3 spells CASSLGLTGTSYNSPLHF. Written as DNA, the CDR3 is TGTGCCAGCAGCCTGGGCCTGACAGGAACCTCCTATAATTCACCCCTCCACTTT.